The T cell receptor beta chain described here comes from a study of shared clonotypes between healthy human individuals. Findings and caveats of the study: Rarefaction gave evidence that sorted-subset sequencing remained incomplete despite large depth. Memory subsets generally showed smaller estimated richness than naive subsets did.

A remark on this clone: Its target is not known.

CDR3 length equals 15 residues. Losses at the gene ends were 8 bases for V and 2 bases for J; bases not matched to a gene: 9. From germline, CDR1 is LNHDA and CDR2 SQIVND (reference sequence). Sequencing used immunoSEQ multiplex PCR; TCRdb keeps in-frame clones, though not all of them. Of around 980,000 clones in the sample, about 80% were seen once. Splitting of CD4+ cells produced CD45RA+ naive and CD45RA-negative memory subsets. The source is a man aged 18 to 29 in good health. Some clones in this sample may be carry-over from other donors' samples. The source material was memory CD4+ T cells from PBMCs. The subset here: CD45RA-negative fraction. The chain combines TRBV19 with TRBJ2-1; 7 positions match TRBD1. The CDR3 here is CASQIRQGAYNEQFF. In nucleotides, the CDR3 is TGTGCCAGTCAAATCCGGCAGGGGGCCTACAATGAGCAGTTCTTC.